The T cell receptor (beta chain) under discussion was sequenced for a study of T cell repertoires in ileal Crohn's disease. For this clone: Antigen specificity is unknown.

Study-level results: All patients with clonality above 26.8% had endoscopic recurrence.

The table came from immunoSEQ multiplex PCR; TCRdb's copy has only in-frame clones and leaves some out. This table holds around 7,500 clones, under 75% found once. Trimming cost V 3 bases and J 2 bases; bases outside gene matches: 10. CDR3 length equals 16 residues. Germline CDR1 is KGHSH and CDR2 is LQKENI. The receptor was isolated from an adult with Crohn's disease. The chain links TRBV18 to TRBJ2-7; TRBD1 agrees at 7 bases. Sequenced sample: ileal tissue. The DNA for the CDR3 is TGTGCCAGCTCACCGTACACTCCGGGACAGACCTACGAGCAGTACTTC. Protein sequence: CASSPYTPGQTYEQYF.